A selection of T cell receptor beta chains follows, all from one sample in a study of regulatory T cells in long-lasting Graves disease. From the multiplex PCR reads, TCRdb called clonotypes with MiXCR, one entry per CDR3 protein. In the table there are 350,000 to 500,000 distinct CDR3 sequences, roughly 21% of which are singletons. The source material was peripheral blood mononuclear cells (PBMCs), sampled when the disease was refractory, from a patient treated with antithyroid drugs. The origin of the receptors is a female donor with Graves disease. CDR3s include the opening cysteine and the closing phenylalanine or tryptophan. D genes are given only for firm matches. The size entry is marked missing in some rows and otherwise reads once, few, many or a size class.

>TRBJ1-1|.|few|TRBV3-1
CASSQDWGNTEAFF
TGTGCCAGCAGCCAAGATTGGGGGAACACTGAAGCTTTCTTT
>TRBJ2-7|.|few|TRBV15
CATSRDPRDGDYEQYF
TGTGCCACCAGCAGAGATCCTCGGGACGGCGATTACGAGCAGTACTTC
>TRBJ2-4|TRBD2|few|TRBV20-1
CSSAQGLAKNIQYF
TGCAGTTCTGCACAGGGACTAGCAAAAAACATTCAGTACTTC
>TRBJ1-2|TRBD1|.|TRBV28
CASSLYSGTANYGYTF
TGTGCCAGCAGTTTATATAGCGGGACAGCTAACTATGGCTACACCTTC
>TRBJ1-5|.|few|TRBV19
CASSIKAYSNQPQHF
TGTGCCAGTAGTATTAAGGCCTATAGCAATCAGCCCCAGCATTTT
>TRBJ2-3|TRBD1|.|TRBV6-4
CASSDSGTGGFDTQYF
TGTGCCAGCAGTGATTCCGGGACAGGGGGTTTTGATACGCAGTATTTT
>TRBJ2-1|.|.|TRBV7-9
CASSLDTNEQFF
TGTGCCAGCAGCTTAGACACCAATGAGCAGTTCTTC
>TRBJ2-5|TRBD2|few|TRBV5-4
CASRGLAQETQYF
TGTGCCAGCAGGGGACTAGCTCAAGAGACCCAGTACTTC
>TRBJ2-1|TRBD2|few|TRBV11-2
CASSDRTSGHNEQFF
TGTGCCAGCAGCGACCGGACTAGCGGACATAATGAGCAGTTCTTC
>TRBJ2-7|TRBD2|.|TRBV7-3
CASSLAGGPLYEQYF
TGTGCCAGCAGCTTGGCGGGAGGGCCCCTCTACGAGCAGTACTTC
>TRBJ1-5|.|many|TRBV2
CASSEATNYSNQPQHF
TGTGCCAGCAGTGAGGCGACAAACTATAGCAATCAGCCCCAGCATTTT
>TRBJ2-7|.|many|TRBV7-6
CATQQGYEQYF
TGTGCCACCCAACAGGGCTACGAGCAGTACTTC
>TRBJ2-7|TRBD1|many|TRBV28
CASSFDNFGTARRSYEQYF
TGTGCCAGCAGTTTCGACAACTTTGGGACAGCAAGACGCTCCTACGAGCAGTACTTC
>TRBJ2-7|.|many|TRBV20-1
CSARGELDHEQYF
TGCAGTGCTAGAGGAGAGCTAGACCACGAGCAGTACTTC
>TRBJ2-7|TRBD1|many|TRBV20-1
CSARASPDRSAYEQYF
TGCAGTGCTAGGGCCTCCCCGGACAGGTCCGCCTACGAGCAGTACTTC
>TRBJ1-2|TRBD1|many|TRBV28
CASSQTGTGGYGYTF
TGTGCCAGCAGTCAAACGGGGACAGGGGGCTATGGCTACACCTTC
>TRBJ1-5|.|many|TRBV6-2/TRBV6-3
CASSYSLATGNQPQHF
TGTGCCAGCAGTTACTCGCTGGCGACGGGCAATCAGCCCCAGCATTTT
>TRBJ1-5|.|.|TRBV12-3/TRBV12-4
CASGISPHQPQHF
TGTGCCAGCGGTATTAGTCCCCATCAGCCCCAGCATTTT
>TRBJ2-5|TRBD1|.|TRBV7-6
CASSPRLGQGPQETQYF
TGTGCCAGCAGCCCGAGACTTGGACAGGGTCCGCAAGAGACCCAGTACTTC
>TRBJ2-2|.|.|TRBV20-1
CSASMGHITGELFF
TGCAGTGCTAGCATGGGACACATCACCGGGGAGCTGTTTTTT
>TRBJ2-7|TRBD1|.|TRBV10-2
CASRRLDRGYEQYF
TGCGCCAGCAGGCGACTAGACAGGGGCTACGAGCAGTACTTC
>TRBJ2-4|TRBD1|many|TRBV30
CAWSRGTGDGGIQYF
TGTGCCTGGAGCCGTGGGACAGGGGACGGCGGCATTCAGTACTTC
>TRBJ1-2|.|many|TRBV10-3
CAISPVYGFGNYGYTF
TGTGCCATCAGTCCCGTGTACGGTTTTGGGAACTATGGCTACACCTTC
>TRBJ2-7|TRBD2|many|TRBV28
CASTELAGSIDSYEQYF
TGTGCCAGCACCGAGCTAGCGGGTTCAATTGACTCCTACGAGCAGTACTTC